The next 10 T cell receptor beta chains were all read from a single sample in a study of T cell repertoires in cytomegalovirus infection. These receptors lack a known antigen. One entry per CDR3 protein results from TCRdb running MiXCR on the reads. The table records hundreds of thousands of distinct CDR3 sequences, about 33% of them present only once. The sequencing here drew on cultured CD8+ T cells from PBMCs, taken from culture after CMV antigen stimulation. These receptor sequences come from a human donor in good health (CMV status not recorded). Some clones in this sample may be carry-over from other donors' samples.

V usage is TRBV19 and J usage is TRBJ1-5; no clear D gene. Germline V lookup: CDR1 LNHDA, CDR2 SQIVND (reference sequence). The CDR3 is 15 amino acids. The V end lost 7 bases, the J end lost 5 bases, and 18 bases lay between the germline ends. The CDR3 loop reads CASTDFLFPDQPQHF. CDR3 DNA sequence: TGTGCCAGTACGGATTTCCTATTTCCTGATCAGCCCCAGCATTTT.

The V and J genes are TRBV4-1 and TRBJ2-3, with no clear D. The CDR3 contains 12 residues. Germline CDR1 is MGHRA and CDR2 is YSYEKL. Trimming took 3 bases from V and 2 from J, leaving 3 bases between them. This CDR3 is CASSQATDTQYF. DNA for the CDR3: TGCGCCAGCAGCCAGGCCACAGATACGCAGTATTTT.

This rearrangement joins TRBV27 to TRBJ1-2; 7 bases are a match to TRBD1. This CDR3 has 16 residues. The germline V gene encodes CDR1 MNHEY and CDR2 SMNVEV (reference sequence). V shed 0 bases and J 5 bases; nucleotides not matched to a gene: 9. CDR3 amino acids: CASSLSSGQESYGYTF. The CDR3 nucleotides are TGTGCCAGCAGTTTATCAAGCGGACAGGAAAGTTATGGCTACACCTTC.

Ten or more counts support this clonotype. V and J are TRBV7-6 and TRBJ2-2; 12 positions match TRBD1. This CDR3 region has 16 residues. The V gene's germline CDR1 is SGHVS and CDR2 FNYEAQ. Unmatched junction bases numbered 10, after V lost 1 base and J lost 13 bases. CDR3 bases: TGTGCCAGCAGCTTAGACGTGGGACAGGGGGCGGAAGGGCTGTTTTTT. It encodes CASSLDVGQGAEGLFF. The entire variable domain, with the rest obtained from reference TRBV7-6 and TRBJ2-2, is as follows: GAGVSQSPRYKVTKRGQDVALRCDPISGHVSLYWYRQALGQGPEFLTYFNYEAQQDKSGLPNDRFSAERPEGSISTLTIQRTEQRDSAMYRCASSLDVGQGAEGLFFGEGSRLTVL.

To note about this clonotype: Germline and junction disagree at one end, which may indicate a read error. The gene calls are TRBV6-1 and TRBJ2-3; D not resolved. Looked up from germline, CDR1 is MNHNS and CDR2 is SASEGT. There are 14 residues in the CDR3. In nucleotides, the CDR3 is TGTGTCAGCATGGGTGGAGTAAATACAGATACGCAGTATTTT. Encoded protein: CVSMGGVNTDTQYF.

This clonotype was found many times. The chain is built from TRBV10-3 and TRBJ2-7; 8 bases are shared with TRBD2. The germline V gene encodes CDR1 ENHRY and CDR2 SYGVKD. The CDR3 has 15 amino acids. Losses at the gene ends were 6 bases for V and 0 bases for J; bases not matched to a gene: 7. The CDR3 protein is CAIRVMRGDSYEQYV. The CDR3 nucleotides are TGTGCCATCAGGGTGATGCGGGGGGACTCCTACGAGCAGTACGTC.

This chain joins TRBV9 and TRBJ1-2, with D uncertain. The V and J ends lost 4 bases and 8 bases respectively, with 21 bases between them. CDR1 SGDLS and CDR2 YYNGEE come from the germline V gene. This CDR3 region has 15 residues. In nucleotides, the CDR3 is TGTGCCAGCAGCCTCAGGTCACTCGCCCCGAGCGGCTACACCTTC. This codes for CASSLRSLAPSGYTF.

V gene TRBV6-1 combines with J gene TRBJ1-2, with D uncertain. The CDR3 spans 13 residues. CDR1 and CDR2 from the germline V gene are MNHNS and SASEGT. Trimming pared 0 bases from V and 12 bases from J, leaving 14 bases between. CDR3 amino acids: CASSEALRQWDTF. CDR3 in DNA: TGTGCCAGCAGTGAAGCGCTTCGGCAGTGGGACACCTTC.

This clonotype was counted many times. V is TRBV27 and J is TRBJ2-1, with TRBD1 identical over 12 bases. The CDR3 covers 14 residues. The germline CDR1 and CDR2 sequences are MNHEY and SMNVEV (reference sequence). J was trimmed by 10 bases and V by 2 bases; bases with no gene match: 3. This chain's CDR3 is CASSLGTGGGEQFF. The DNA of the CDR3 is TGTGCCAGCAGTTTAGGGACAGGGGGCGGGGAGCAGTTCTTC.

V is TRBV6-1 and J is TRBJ2-7; 7 bases line up with TRBD2. The germline gives CDR1 MNHNS, CDR2 SASEGT. V was pared by 5 bases and J by 2 bases, with 9 bases of the junction left unmatched. The CDR3 length is 15 residues. CDR3: CASSYERGAPYEQYV. DNA for the CDR3: TGTGCCAGCAGTTACGAGCGGGGTGCCCCCTACGAGCAGTACGTC.